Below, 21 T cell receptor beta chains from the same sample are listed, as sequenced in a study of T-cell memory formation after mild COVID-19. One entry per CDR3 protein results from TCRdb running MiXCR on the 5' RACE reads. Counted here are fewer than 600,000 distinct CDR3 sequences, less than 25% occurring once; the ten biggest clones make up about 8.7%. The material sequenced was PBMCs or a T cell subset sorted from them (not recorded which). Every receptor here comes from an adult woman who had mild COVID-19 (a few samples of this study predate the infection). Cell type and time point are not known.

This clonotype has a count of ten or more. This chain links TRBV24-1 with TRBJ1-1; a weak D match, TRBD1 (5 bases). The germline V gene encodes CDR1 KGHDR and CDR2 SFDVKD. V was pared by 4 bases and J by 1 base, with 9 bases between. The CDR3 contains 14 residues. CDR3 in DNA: TGTGCCACCAGTGACGGGGACCAGAACACTGAAGCTTTCTTT. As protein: CATSDGDQNTEAFF.

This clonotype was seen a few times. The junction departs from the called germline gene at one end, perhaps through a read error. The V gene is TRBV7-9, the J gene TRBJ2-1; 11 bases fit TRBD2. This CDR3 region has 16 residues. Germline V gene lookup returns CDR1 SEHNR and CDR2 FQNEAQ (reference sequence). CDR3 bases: TGTGCCGGCAGCTTAGCCGGGACTAGCGGCTACAATGAGCAGTTCTTC. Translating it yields CAGSLAGTSGYNEQFF.

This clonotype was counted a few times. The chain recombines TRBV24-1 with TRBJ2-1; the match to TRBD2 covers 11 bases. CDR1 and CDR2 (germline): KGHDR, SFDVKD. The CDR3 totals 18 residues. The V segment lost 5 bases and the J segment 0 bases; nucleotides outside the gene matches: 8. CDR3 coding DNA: TGTGCCACCAGTGCCCACCCTGGACTAGCGGGCTCCTACAATGAGCAGTTCTTC. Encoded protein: CATSAHPGLAGSYNEQFF.

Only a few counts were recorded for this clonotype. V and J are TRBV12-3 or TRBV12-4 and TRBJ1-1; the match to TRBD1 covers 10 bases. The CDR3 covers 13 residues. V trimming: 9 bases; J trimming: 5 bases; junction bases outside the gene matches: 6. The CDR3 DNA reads TGTGCCAGTCGACAGGGGGCGGGGACTGAAGCTTTCTTT. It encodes CASRQGAGTEAFF.

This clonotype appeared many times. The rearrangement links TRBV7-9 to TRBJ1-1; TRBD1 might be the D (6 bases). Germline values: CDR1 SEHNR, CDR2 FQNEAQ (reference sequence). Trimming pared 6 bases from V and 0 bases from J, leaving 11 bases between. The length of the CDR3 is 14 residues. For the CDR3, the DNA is TGTGCCAGCAGTCCGACAGGAATGAACACTGAAGCTTTCTTT. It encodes CASSPTGMNTEAFF.

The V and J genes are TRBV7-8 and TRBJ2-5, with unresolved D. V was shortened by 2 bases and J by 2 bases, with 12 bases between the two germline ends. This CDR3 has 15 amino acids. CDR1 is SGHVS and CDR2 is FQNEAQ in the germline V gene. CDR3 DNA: TGTGCCAGCAGCTTACGGCACAGAGATCAAGAGACCCAGTACTTC. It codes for CASSLRHRDQETQYF.

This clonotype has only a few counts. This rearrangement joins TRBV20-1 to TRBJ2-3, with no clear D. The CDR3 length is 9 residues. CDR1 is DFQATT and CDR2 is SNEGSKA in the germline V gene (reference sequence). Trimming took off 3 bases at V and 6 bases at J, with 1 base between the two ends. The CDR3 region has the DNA TGCAGTGCTAGCGATACGCAGTATTTT. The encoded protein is CSASDTQYF.

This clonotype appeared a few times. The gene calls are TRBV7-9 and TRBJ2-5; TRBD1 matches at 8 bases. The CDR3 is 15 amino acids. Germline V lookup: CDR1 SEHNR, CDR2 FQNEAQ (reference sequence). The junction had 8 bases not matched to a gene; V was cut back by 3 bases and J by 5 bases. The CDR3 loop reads CASSLLRGPGETQYF. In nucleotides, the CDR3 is TGTGCCAGCAGCTTGCTCAGGGGGCCGGGGGAGACCCAGTACTTC.

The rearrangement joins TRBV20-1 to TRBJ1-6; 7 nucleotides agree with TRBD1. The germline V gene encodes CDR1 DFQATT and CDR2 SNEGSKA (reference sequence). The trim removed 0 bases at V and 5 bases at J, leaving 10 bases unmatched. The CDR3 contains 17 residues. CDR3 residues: CSARDRRQGSNNSPLHF. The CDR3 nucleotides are TGCAGTGCTAGAGATCGGCGACAGGGTAGCAATAATTCACCCCTCCACTTT.

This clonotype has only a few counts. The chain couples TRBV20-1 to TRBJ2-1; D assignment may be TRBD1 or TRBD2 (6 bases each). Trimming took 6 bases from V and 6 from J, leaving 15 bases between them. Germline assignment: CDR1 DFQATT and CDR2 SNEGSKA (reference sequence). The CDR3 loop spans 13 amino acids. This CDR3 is CSASGGRPNEQFF. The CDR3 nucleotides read TGCAGTGCCAGTGGGGGGCGGCCCAATGAGCAGTTCTTC.

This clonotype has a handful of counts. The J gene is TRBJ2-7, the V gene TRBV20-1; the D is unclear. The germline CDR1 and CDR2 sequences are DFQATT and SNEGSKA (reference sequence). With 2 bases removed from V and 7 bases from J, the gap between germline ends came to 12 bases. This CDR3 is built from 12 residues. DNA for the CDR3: TGCAGTGCTAGAAACACAGTCGGGGAGCAGTACTTC. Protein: CSARNTVGEQYF.

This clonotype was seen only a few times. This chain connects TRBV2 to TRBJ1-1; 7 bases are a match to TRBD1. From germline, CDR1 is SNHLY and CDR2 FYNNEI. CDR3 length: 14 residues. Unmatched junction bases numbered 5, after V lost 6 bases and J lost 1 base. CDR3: CASRPGQANTEAFF. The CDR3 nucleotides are TGTGCCAGCAGGCCAGGACAGGCGAACACTGAAGCTTTCTTT.

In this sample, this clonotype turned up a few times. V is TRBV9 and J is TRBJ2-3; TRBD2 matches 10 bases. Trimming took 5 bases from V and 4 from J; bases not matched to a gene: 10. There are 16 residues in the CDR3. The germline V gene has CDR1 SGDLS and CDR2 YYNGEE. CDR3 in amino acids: CASSDLLAGSPDTQYF. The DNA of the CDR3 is TGTGCCAGCAGTGATCTACTAGCGGGGAGCCCAGATACGCAGTATTTT.

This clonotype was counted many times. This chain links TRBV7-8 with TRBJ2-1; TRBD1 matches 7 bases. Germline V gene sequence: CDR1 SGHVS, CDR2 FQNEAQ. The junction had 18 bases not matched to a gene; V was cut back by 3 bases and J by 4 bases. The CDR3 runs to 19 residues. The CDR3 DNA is TGTGCCAGCAGCTTGAGACCCCTAGTTGGGGACAGAGGATACAATGAGCAGTTCTTC. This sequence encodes CASSLRPLVGDRGYNEQFF.

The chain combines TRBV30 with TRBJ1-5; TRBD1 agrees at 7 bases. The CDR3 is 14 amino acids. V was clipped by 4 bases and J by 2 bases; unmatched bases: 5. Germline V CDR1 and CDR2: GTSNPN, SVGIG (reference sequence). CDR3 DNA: TGTGCCTGGACAACAGGGGTAGGCAATCAGCCCCAGCATTTT. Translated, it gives CAWTTGVGNQPQHF.

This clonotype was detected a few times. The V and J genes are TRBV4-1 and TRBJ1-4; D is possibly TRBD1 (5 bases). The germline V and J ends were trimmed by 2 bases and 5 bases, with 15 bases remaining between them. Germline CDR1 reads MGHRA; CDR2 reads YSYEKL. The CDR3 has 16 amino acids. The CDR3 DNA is TGCGCCAGCAGCCAACCCCAGGGACGGAGGAATGAAAAACTGTTTTTT. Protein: CASSQPQGRRNEKLFF.

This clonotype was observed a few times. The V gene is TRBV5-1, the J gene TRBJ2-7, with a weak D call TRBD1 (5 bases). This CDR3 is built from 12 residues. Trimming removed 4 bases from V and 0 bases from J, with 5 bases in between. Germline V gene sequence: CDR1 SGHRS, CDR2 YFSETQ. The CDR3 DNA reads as TGCGCCAGCAGCGGACACTCCTACGAGCAGTACTTC. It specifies CASSGHSYEQYF.

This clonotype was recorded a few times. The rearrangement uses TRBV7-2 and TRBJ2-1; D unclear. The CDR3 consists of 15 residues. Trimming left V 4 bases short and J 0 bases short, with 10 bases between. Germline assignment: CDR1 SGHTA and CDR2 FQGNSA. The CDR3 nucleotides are TGTGCCAGCAGCTGGATGGCGGACTCCTACAATGAGCAGTTCTTC. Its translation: CASSWMADSYNEQFF.

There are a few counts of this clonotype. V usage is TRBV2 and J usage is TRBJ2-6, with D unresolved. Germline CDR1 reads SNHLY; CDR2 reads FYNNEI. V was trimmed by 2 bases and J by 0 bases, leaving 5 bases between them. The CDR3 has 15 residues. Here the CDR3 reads CASSEHYSGANVLTF. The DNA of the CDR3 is TGTGCCAGCAGTGAACATTACTCTGGGGCCAACGTCCTGACTTTC.

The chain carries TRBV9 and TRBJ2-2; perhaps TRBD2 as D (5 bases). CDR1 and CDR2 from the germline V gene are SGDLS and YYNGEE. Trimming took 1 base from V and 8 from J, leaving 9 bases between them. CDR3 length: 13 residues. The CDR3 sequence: CASSVRTSGELFF. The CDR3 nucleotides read TGTGCCAGCAGCGTAAGGACTTCGGGGGAGCTGTTTTTT. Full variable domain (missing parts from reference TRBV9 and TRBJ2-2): DSGVTQTPKHLITATGQRVTLRCSPRSGDLSVYWYQQSLDQGLQFLIQYYNGEERAKGNILERFSAQQFPDLHSELNLSSLELGDSALYFCASSVRTSGELFFGEGSRLTVL.

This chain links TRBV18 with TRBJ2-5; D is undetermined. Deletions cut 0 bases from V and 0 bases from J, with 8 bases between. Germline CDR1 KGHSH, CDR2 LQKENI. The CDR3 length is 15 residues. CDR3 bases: TGTGCCAGCTCACCACCGGCAGTGAACCAAGAGACCCAGTACTTC. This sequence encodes CASSPPAVNQETQYF.